These 15 T cell receptor beta chains originate from one sample sequenced in a study of glioma-infiltrating T cells after dendritic cell vaccination. TCRdb keeps only in-frame clones here, not all; method: immunoSEQ multiplex PCR. The sample lists under 40,000 clones, more than 85% occurring once. Sequences were derived from blood, sampled before dendritic cell vaccination. Receptors were obtained from a human donor with glioblastoma.

The V gene is TRBV7-8, the J gene TRBJ2-1; the match to TRBD2 covers 8 bases. V lost 3 bases, J lost 4 bases, and 2 bases stayed unmatched. This CDR3 has 14 residues. CDR1 and CDR2 from the germline V gene are SGHVS and FQNEAQ. CDR3 in DNA: TGTGCCAGCAGCTTCCGCGGGGGGTACAATGAGCAGTTCTTC. The encoded protein is CASSFRGGYNEQFF.

The chain joins TRBV6-6 to TRBJ2-7, with a tentative D call TRBD2 (5 bases). Trimming took off 4 bases at V and 12 bases at J, with 19 bases between the two ends. This CDR3 spans 13 amino acids. CDR1 and CDR2 from the germline V gene are MNHNY and SVGAGI (reference sequence). Here the CDR3 DNA reads TGTGCCAGCAGTTTCTACTCGGAGGATCGGCGGTACTTC. This codes for CASSFYSEDRRYF.

The chain recombines TRBV4-2 with TRBJ2-5; 8 bases line up with TRBD1. The DNA matches TRBJ2-7 better at its end, which makes the J call doubtful. This CDR3 has 15 residues. Germline loops: CDR1 LGHNA, CDR2 YNFKEQ. This chain's CDR3 is CASSLFRDRSNEQYF. CDR3 nucleotide sequence: TGTGCCAGCAGCCTTTTCCGGGACAGGTCCAACGAGCAGTACTTC.

The chain joins TRBV20-1 to TRBJ1-1; TRBD1 agrees at 12 bases. This CDR3 has 11 amino acids. Germline lookup yields CDR1 DFQATT and CDR2 SNEGSKA (reference sequence). After removal of 6 bases from V and 11 bases from J, the junction contained 4 bases not matched to a gene. CDR3 DNA: TGCAGTGCCGGGACAGGGGGCGCGGCTTTCTTT. It codes for CSAGTGGAAFF.

This clone was seen once. V usage is TRBV6-5 and J usage is TRBJ2-5; a weak D match, TRBD2 (5 bases). The V and J ends lost 0 bases and 3 bases respectively, with 11 bases between them. The CDR3 extends over 15 amino acids. CDR1 and CDR2 (germline): MNHEY, SVGAGI. CDR3: CASSYSRGIEETQYF. CDR3 DNA sequence: TGTGCCAGCAGTTACTCTAGAGGGATTGAAGAGACCCAGTACTTC.

The chain has TRBV4-1 and TRBJ2-7; 8 bases match TRBD2. Germline trimming cut 2 bases from V and 2 bases from J; bases unmatched to any gene: 5. Germline V lookup: CDR1 MGHRA, CDR2 YSYEKL. CDR3 length equals 15 residues. CDR3 nucleotide sequence: TGCGCCAGCAGCCAATTTAGCGGGACCCCCTACGAGCAGTACTTC. Its translation: CASSQFSGTPYEQYF.

This chain uses TRBV9 with TRBJ2-1, with 10 bases lining up with TRBD2. With V trimmed by 2 bases and J by 0 bases, 2 bases remained unmatched. Germline V CDR1 and CDR2: SGDLS, YYNGEE. CDR3 length: 16 residues. CDR3 coding DNA: TGTGCCAGCAGCGTTAGCGGGGGGAGCTCCTACAATGAGCAGTTCTTC. This translates into CASSVSGGSSYNEQFF. Drawing the rest from reference TRBV9 and TRBJ2-1, the complete variable domain is DSGVTQTPKHLITATGQRVTLRCSPRSGDLSVYWYQQSLDQGLQFLIQYYNGEERAKGNILERFSAQQFPDLHSELNLSSLELGDSALYFCASSVSGGSSYNEQFFGPGTRLTVL.

The rearrangement uses TRBV27 and TRBJ2-2, with 7 bases that match TRBD1. The V segment lost 4 bases and the J segment 0 bases; nucleotides outside the gene matches: 5. The CDR3 length is 16 residues. The germline V gene encodes CDR1 MNHEY and CDR2 SMNVEV (reference sequence). The CDR3, as DNA: TGTGCCAGCAGTTCAAGACAGGGATCGAACACCGGGGAGCTGTTTTTT. Translating gives CASSSRQGSNTGELFF.

For the CDR3, the DNA is TGTGCCAGCAGTGATCCGGGGGGGGCAAGAGAGACCCAGTACTTC. Its protein is CASSDPGGARETQYF. V gene TRBV6-1 combines with J gene TRBJ2-5, with 8 bases aligning to TRBD2. This CDR3 contains 15 residues. Germline assignment: CDR1 MNHNS and CDR2 SASEGT. J was trimmed by 4 bases and V by 3 bases; bases with no gene match: 7.

This rearrangement joins TRBV4-1 to TRBJ2-3; no clear D gene. The germline gives CDR1 MGHRA, CDR2 YSYEKL. The CDR3 consists of 13 residues. V lost 6 bases, J lost 6 bases, and 13 bases lay in between. The CDR3 DNA reads TGCGCCAGCAGACACACGCCCGGGGATACGCAGTATTTT. Amino acids: CASRHTPGDTQYF.

Only one count was recorded for this clone. Other nucleotide sequences from this sample produce the same CDR3. This chain links TRBV18 with TRBJ1-6, with D possibly matching TRBD1 (5 bases). The germline V gene encodes CDR1 KGHSH and CDR2 LQKENI. The length of the CDR3 is 14 residues. V was shortened by 6 bases and J by 5 bases, with 11 bases between the two germline ends. The CDR3 DNA is TGTGCCAGCTCCGCCCGGACAAATAATTCACCCCTCCACTTT. It yields the protein CASSARTNNSPLHF.

V gene TRBV5-1 combines with J gene TRBJ1-1; tentative D call: TRBD1 (5 bases). Deletions cut 0 bases from V and 1 base from J, with 10 bases between. CDR3 length equals 15 residues. CDR1 is SGHRS and CDR2 is YFSETQ in the germline V gene. The CDR3 sequence is CASSLVVTGNTEAFF. DNA of the CDR3: TGCGCCAGCAGCTTGGTTGTTACAGGGAACACTGAAGCTTTCTTT.

The V and J genes are TRBV7-8 and TRBJ1-5, with TRBD1 identical over 7 bases. This CDR3 is 16 amino acids long. Germline CDR1 is SGHVS and CDR2 is FQNEAQ. With V trimmed by 1 base and J by 7 bases, 10 bases remained unmatched. CDR3 region: CASSLGTGEGRQPQHF. For the CDR3, the DNA is TGTGCCAGCAGCTTAGGGACAGGTGAGGGCCGGCAGCCCCAGCATTTT.

V is TRBV19 and J is TRBJ2-2; TRBD1 might be the D (5 bases). Germline V gene sequence: CDR1 LNHDA, CDR2 SQIVND (reference sequence). The CDR3 has 18 residues. Trimming stripped 7 bases from V and 1 base from J, with 22 bases between. CDR3 sequence reads: CASTDLGQGILNTGELFF. Here the CDR3 DNA reads TGTGCCAGTACCGATCTGGGGCAGGGTATCTTGAACACCGGGGAGCTGTTTTTT.

The chain employs TRBV27 and TRBJ1-1; TRBD1 might be the D (5 bases). Trimming removed 6 bases from V and 0 bases from J, with 11 bases in between. Germline V gene lookup returns CDR1 MNHEY and CDR2 SMNVEV (reference sequence). The CDR3 runs 14 residues. CDR3 sequence (DNA): TGTGCCAGCAGCCCCGGACAAGTGAACACTGAAGCTTTCTTT. As protein: CASSPGQVNTEAFF.